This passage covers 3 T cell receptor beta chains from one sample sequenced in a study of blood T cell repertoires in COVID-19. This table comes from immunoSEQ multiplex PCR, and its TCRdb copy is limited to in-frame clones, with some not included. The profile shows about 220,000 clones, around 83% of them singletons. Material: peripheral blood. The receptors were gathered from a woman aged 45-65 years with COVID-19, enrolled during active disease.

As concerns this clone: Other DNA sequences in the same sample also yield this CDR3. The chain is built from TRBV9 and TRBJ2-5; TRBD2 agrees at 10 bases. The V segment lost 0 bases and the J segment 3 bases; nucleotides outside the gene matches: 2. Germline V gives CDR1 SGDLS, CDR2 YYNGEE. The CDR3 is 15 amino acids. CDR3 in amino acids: CASSVGSGGEETQYF. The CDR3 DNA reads TGTGCCAGCAGCGTAGGAAGCGGGGGGGAAGAGACCCAGTACTTC.

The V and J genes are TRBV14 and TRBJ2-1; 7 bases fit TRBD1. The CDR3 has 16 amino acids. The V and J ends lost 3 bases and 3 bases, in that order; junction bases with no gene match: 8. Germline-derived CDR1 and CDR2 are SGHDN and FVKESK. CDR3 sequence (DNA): TGTGCCAGCAGCCACCCCAGGGGGTCCTACTACAATGAGCAGTTCTTC. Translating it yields CASSHPRGSYYNEQFF. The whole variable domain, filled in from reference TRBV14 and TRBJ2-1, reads EAGVTQFPSHSVIEKGQTVTLRCDPISGHDNLYWYRRVMGKEIKFLLHFVKESKQDESGMPNNRFLAERTGGTYSTLKVQPAELEDSGVYFCASSHPRGSYYNEQFFGPGTRLTVL.

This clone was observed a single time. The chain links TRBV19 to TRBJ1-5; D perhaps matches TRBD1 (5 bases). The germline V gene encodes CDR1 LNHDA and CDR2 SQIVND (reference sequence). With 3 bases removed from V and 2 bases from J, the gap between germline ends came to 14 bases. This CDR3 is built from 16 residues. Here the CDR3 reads CASSIPQEGRNQPQHF. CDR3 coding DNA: TGTGCCAGTAGTATCCCACAGGAAGGGCGCAATCAGCCCCAGCATTTT.